The 14 T cell receptor beta chains reported below all come from one sample, sequenced in a study of control samples from healthy donors and cancer patients. Only in-frame clones appear in the TCRdb table, and some are missing; sequencing was by immunoSEQ multiplex PCR. The sample consists of about 100,000 clones, about 88% of them appearing once. Sequencing input: blood. These receptors were taken from a woman aged 50 to 65 in good health.

The V call is TRBV7-8, the J call TRBJ2-5; possible D gene TRBD1, 5 bases. Trimming took 3 bases from V and 3 from J, leaving 8 bases between them. The CDR3 has 13 residues. Germline V gene sequence: CDR1 SGHVS, CDR2 FQNEAQ. This CDR3 is CASSLGPEETQYF. The CDR3 region has the DNA TGTGCCAGCAGCTTGGGGCCAGAAGAGACCCAGTACTTC.

The rearrangement links TRBV30 to TRBJ2-7; possibly TRBD2 for D (6 bases). V was shortened by 3 bases and J by 4 bases, with 16 bases between the two germline ends. Germline values: CDR1 GTSNPN, CDR2 SVGIG (reference sequence). The CDR3 totals 14 residues. As DNA, the CDR3 is TGTGCCTGGAGGGTCGGGGGAGTGTTTTACGAGCAGTACTTC. Its protein product is CAWRVGGVFYEQYF.

The V call is TRBV25-1, the J call TRBJ2-7; TRBD1 agrees at 9 bases. The CDR3 has 11 residues. Germline V gives CDR1 MGHDK, CDR2 SYGVNS. V was clipped by 7 bases and J by 13 bases; unmatched bases: 8. The CDR3 sequence is CASTGTGRLYV. CDR3 bases: TGTGCCAGCACCGGGACAGGGAGGCTCTACGTC.

The rearrangement joins TRBV9 to TRBJ1-6; D call uncertain. The CDR3 covers 15 residues. From germline, CDR1 is SGDLS and CDR2 YYNGEE. Trimming took 3 bases from V and 7 from J, leaving 14 bases between them. The CDR3 nucleotides read TGTGCCAGCAGCGGAGAAGGGCTAGGAAATTCACCCCTCCACTTT. Translated: CASSGEGLGNSPLHF.

The chain couples TRBV5-6 to TRBJ2-5, with D tentatively TRBD1 (6 bases). Trimming shortened V by 3 bases and J by 1 base, and 10 bases separated the two germline ends. Germline V gives CDR1 SGHDT, CDR2 YYEEEE. The CDR3 spans 14 residues. CDR3 bases: TGTGCCAGCAGCTACCGGGACACCCAAGAGACCCAGTACTTC. Its translation is CASSYRDTQETQYF.

J is TRBJ1-1 and V is TRBV6-5; D gene uncertain. Between the trimmed V and J ends, which lost 4 bases and 3 bases, there was a span of 18 bases. CDR3 size: 16 residues. From germline, CDR1 is MNHEY and CDR2 SVGAGI. The CDR3 loop reads CASSSLGQKGYTEAFF. CDR3 DNA: TGTGCCAGCAGTTCCCTCGGGCAAAAAGGGTACACTGAAGCTTTCTTT.

This clone was seen once. The chain links TRBV19 to TRBJ2-1; 12 positions agree with TRBD2. With V trimmed by 4 bases and J by 9 bases, 7 bases remained unmatched. The CDR3 sequence is 15 residues long. Germline CDR1 LNHDA, CDR2 SQIVND (reference sequence). The CDR3 sequence: CASSSVTSGRGEQFF. The CDR3 region has the DNA TGTGCCAGTAGTAGCGTGACTAGCGGGAGAGGTGAGCAGTTCTTC.

This chain's CDR3 is CASYPDRRGNQPQHF. The CDR3 nucleotides are TGTGCCAGCTATCCGGACAGGAGGGGGAATCAGCCCCAGCATTTT. The rearrangement links TRBV19 to TRBJ1-5, with TRBD1 matching over 7 bases. The CDR3 has 15 residues. V lost 9 bases to trimming and J lost 4 bases; unmatched junction nucleotides: 12. The V gene's germline CDR1 is LNHDA and CDR2 SQIVND (reference sequence). Full variable domain (remainder filled in from reference TRBV19 and TRBJ1-5): DGGITQSPKYLFRKEGQNVTLSCEQNLNHDAMYWYRQDPGQGLRLIYYSQIVNDFQKGDIAEGYSVSREKKESFPLTVTSAQKNPTAFYLCASYPDRRGNQPQHFGDGTRLSIL.

This chain connects TRBV3-1 (or the pseudogene TRBV3-2) to TRBJ1-3; D is uncertain. The V end lost 6 bases, the J end lost 4 bases, and 16 bases lay between the germline ends. Per germline, CDR1 LGHDT and CDR2 YNNKEL (reference sequence). This CDR3 region has 15 residues. The CDR3 spells CASSPSERRGNTIYF. In DNA form, the CDR3 reads TGTGCCAGCAGTCCATCAGAACGACGGGGAAACACCATATATTTT.

This chain links TRBV7-3 with TRBJ2-7; 8 positions match TRBD1. With V trimmed by 1 base and J by 2 bases, 4 bases remained unmatched. The germline gives CDR1 SGHTA, CDR2 FQGTGA. The CDR3 consists of 15 residues. The CDR3 spells CASSLIGTGTYEQYF. DNA of the CDR3: TGTGCCAGCAGCTTAATAGGGACAGGAACCTACGAGCAGTACTTC. The entire variable domain, with the rest obtained from reference TRBV7-3 and TRBJ2-7, is as follows: GAGVSQTPSNKVTEKGKYVELRCDPISGHTALYWYRQSLGQGPEFLIYFQGTGAADDSGLPNDRFFAVRPEGSVSTLKIQRTERGDSAVYLCASSLIGTGTYEQYFGPGTRLTVT.

The chain carries TRBV28 and TRBJ2-7; 12 bases align to TRBD2. Germline loops: CDR1 MDHEN, CDR2 SYDVKM. This CDR3 is built from 16 residues. V lost 6 bases to trimming and J lost 2 bases; unmatched junction nucleotides: 8. The CDR3 DNA reads TGTGCCAGCAGCCTAACTAGCGGGGGGTCACCCTACGAGCAGTACTTC. Translated: CASSLTSGGSPYEQYF.

This chain links TRBV5-6 with TRBJ2-1, with no clear D. V lost 4 bases and J 8 bases, leaving 13 bases between the germline ends. The germline V gene encodes CDR1 SGHDT and CDR2 YYEEEE. The CDR3 sequence is 13 residues long. CDR3 in DNA: TGTGCCAGCAGCCCGGCCGACTCGGATGAGCAGTTCTTC. Protein product: CASSPADSDEQFF.

The chain combines TRBV29-1 with TRBJ2-7; possible D gene TRBD1, 6 bases. The CDR3 length is 12 residues. The germline V and J ends were trimmed by 4 bases and 4 bases, with 11 bases remaining between them. CDR1 is SQVTM, CDR2 ANQGSEA, per germline. CDR3 nucleotide sequence: TGCAGCGTTGGGGACACCTCATACGAGCAGTACGTC. It translates to CSVGDTSYEQYV.

The chain combines TRBV5-4 with TRBJ2-4, with D possibly matching TRBD1 (5 bases). Germline assignment: CDR1 SGHNT and CDR2 YYREEE (reference sequence). The CDR3 totals 15 residues. V gave up 0 bases and J gave up 4 bases, with 11 bases separating them. This chain's CDR3 is CASSLVGQGKNIQYF. The CDR3 nucleotides read TGTGCCAGCAGCTTGGTGGGGCAGGGAAAAAACATTCAGTACTTC.